This T cell receptor (beta chain) was obtained from a study of cytomegalovirus exposure and HLA in healthy donors. General study findings and limits: Using the classifier, cytomegalovirus status was reportedly diagnosed with high specificity and sensitivity. Later analysis associated a missense DCLRE1C variant with TCR beta V- and J-gene trimming.

Looked up from germline, CDR1 is SQVTM and CDR2 is ANQGSEA. V gave up 5 bases and J gave up 1 base, with 18 bases separating them. The CDR3 has 15 residues. The PCR had 60 Vbeta and 13 Jbeta primers. Data came from immunoSEQ multiplex PCR; TCRdb stores just in-frame clones and leaves some out. Among under 150,000 clones listed, 80% were seen once. Concerning this clone: What it binds is unknown.

The origin of this receptor is a woman aged 35 to 49 in good health and CMV-seronegative. The chain links TRBV29-1 to TRBJ2-7; D is ambiguous. The sequencing sample was made of PBMCs. The CDR3 coding sequence is TGCAGCGTTTCCCTGATACTCCTCGGTTCCTACGAGCAGTACTTC. Residues: CSVSLILLGSYEQYF.